There are many counts of the clone carrying this T cell receptor beta chain. Its target is not known. This entry is derived from a study of T-cell reconstitution after alpha-beta-depleted transplantation in children. Study outcomes and limitations: It was surviving recipient T cells and thymic progenitors that gave some patients high TCRbeta diversity at day 60. One year post-transplant, T-cell counts and diversity were largely derived from T cells produced anew. About two months after transplant, alpha-beta T cells reportedly came from several hundred expanded graft clones.

Library preparation (for TCRbeta) was performed with unique molecular identifiers. TCRdb reprocessed the PCR reads via MiXCR and lists one record per CDR3 protein. The repertoire holds 700,000 or so distinct CDR3 sequences, with roughly 13% as singletons. This CDR3 is built from 15 residues. Germline-derived CDR1 and CDR2 are SGHRS and YFSETQ. V was clipped by 0 bases and J by 8 bases, with 15 bases between them. This clonotype was obtained from a girl aged 2 to 9 with congenital amegakaryocytic thrombocytopenia, due to receive a stem cell transplant. Sequencing was performed on PBMCs, taken before TCRalphabeta/CD19-depleted stem cell transplant. V and J are TRBV5-1 and TRBJ2-1, with no clear D. The CDR3 spells CASSLVCCTNDEQFF. The CDR3 bases are TGCGCCAGCAGCTTGGTTTGCTGCACCAACGATGAGCAGTTCTTC.